Listed below are T cell receptor beta chains from one sample, sequenced in a study of cytotoxic CD8 clonotypes in ibrutinib-treated CLL. The method was immunoSEQ multiplex PCR; TCRdb's version includes in-frame clones alone and lacks a portion of them. This table has around 91,000 clones, roughly 86% appearing once. Here the sequenced sample was PBMCs, taken before ibrutinib treatment. These receptor sequences come from a human donor with chronic lymphocytic leukemia. Each CDR3 is given without its conserved first and last residue. D genes are given only for firm matches.

v_call: TRBV6-1
j_call: TRBJ2-1
d_call: .
cdr3_aa: ASSPRDTNNEQF

v_call: TRBV18
j_call: TRBJ2-7
d_call: TRBD1
cdr3_aa: ASSPTPSVQGAREQY

v_call: TRBV27
j_call: TRBJ2-7
d_call: TRBD1
cdr3_aa: ASSNRPTGQGAYEQY

v_call: TRBV7-9
j_call: TRBJ2-3
d_call: .
cdr3_aa: ASRWTESTDTQY

v_call: TRBV7-8
j_call: TRBJ1-2
d_call: TRBD1
cdr3_aa: ASSLGTGEFGYT

v_call: TRBV6-6
j_call: TRBJ1-5
d_call: TRBD1
cdr3_aa: ASSLTGNQPQH

v_call: TRBV7-9
j_call: TRBJ1-4
d_call: .
cdr3_aa: ASSVLGPTRNEKLF

v_call: TRBV19
j_call: TRBJ1-5
d_call: TRBD1
cdr3_aa: ASSIEVGTGGNQPQH

v_call: TRBV4-3
j_call: TRBJ2-3
d_call: TRBD1
cdr3_aa: ASSQDRGQGSDTQY

v_call: TRBV9
j_call: TRBJ2-5
d_call: .
cdr3_aa: ASSAFGETQY

v_call: TRBV7-2
j_call: TRBJ2-7
d_call: .
cdr3_aa: ASSLGTQRAHEQY

v_call: TRBV7-9
j_call: TRBJ1-3
d_call: .
cdr3_aa: ASSLAGPIY

v_call: TRBV5-6
j_call: TRBJ2-7
d_call: .
cdr3_aa: ASSLTRIGEQY

v_call: TRBV6-1
j_call: TRBJ2-1
d_call: TRBD2
cdr3_aa: ASRLAGGPDEQF

v_call: TRBV11-3
j_call: TRBJ2-3
d_call: .
cdr3_aa: ASSSGATSTDTQY

v_call: TRBV7-2
j_call: TRBJ2-3
d_call: .
cdr3_aa: ASSLRGGTGLVLNTQY

v_call: TRBV4-1
j_call: TRBJ2-6
d_call: .
cdr3_aa: ASSQGPGLKSSGANVLT

v_call: TRBV29-1
j_call: TRBJ1-1
d_call: TRBD1
cdr3_aa: SVAGTGMNTEAF

v_call: TRBV2
j_call: TRBJ1-3
d_call: .
cdr3_aa: ASLRGHSGNTIY

v_call: TRBV29-1
j_call: TRBJ2-3
d_call: .
cdr3_aa: SAQSGGTDTQY

v_call: TRBV5-4
j_call: TRBJ2-1
d_call: .
cdr3_aa: ASSLWRNEQF

v_call: TRBV19
j_call: TRBJ2-5
d_call: TRBD2
cdr3_aa: ASSPRTSGMGETQY

v_call: TRBV27
j_call: TRBJ2-7
d_call: TRBD1
cdr3_aa: ASSFGTGSYEQY

v_call: TRBV11-3
j_call: TRBJ2-2
d_call: TRBD1
cdr3_aa: ASSPDRGLTGELF

v_call: TRBV6-5
j_call: TRBJ1-2
d_call: TRBD1
cdr3_aa: ASSSWDSKGYGYT

v_call: TRBV29-1
j_call: TRBJ2-1
d_call: .
cdr3_aa: SVEPGPWGNEQF

v_call: TRBV9
j_call: TRBJ1-2
d_call: TRBD1
cdr3_aa: ASSVERGPSGYT

v_call: TRBV5-1
j_call: TRBJ1-1
d_call: .
cdr3_aa: ASSLAGGMVSGTEAF

v_call: TRBV11-2
j_call: TRBJ1-4
d_call: TRBD1
cdr3_aa: ASSIDRGLVEKLF

v_call: TRBV7-8
j_call: TRBJ1-5
d_call: .
cdr3_aa: ASSLVGGINSQPQH

v_call: TRBV7-9
j_call: TRBJ2-1
d_call: TRBD2
cdr3_aa: ASSSTSGEQF

v_call: TRBV5-1
j_call: TRBJ2-3
d_call: .
cdr3_aa: ASSHDTDTQY